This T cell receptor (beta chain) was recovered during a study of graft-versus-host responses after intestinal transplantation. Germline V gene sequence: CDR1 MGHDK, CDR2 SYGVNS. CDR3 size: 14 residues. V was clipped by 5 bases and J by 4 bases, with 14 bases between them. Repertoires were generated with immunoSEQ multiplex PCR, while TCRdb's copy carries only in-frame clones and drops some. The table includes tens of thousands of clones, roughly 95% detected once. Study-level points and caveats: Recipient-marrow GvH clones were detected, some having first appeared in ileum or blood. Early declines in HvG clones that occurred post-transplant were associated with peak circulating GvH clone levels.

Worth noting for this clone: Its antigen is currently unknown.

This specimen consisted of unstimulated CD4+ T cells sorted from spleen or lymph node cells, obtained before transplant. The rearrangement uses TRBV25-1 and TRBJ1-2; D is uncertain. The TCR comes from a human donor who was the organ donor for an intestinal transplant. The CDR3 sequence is CASSSNIRFYGYTF. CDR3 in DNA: TGTGCCAGCAGTTCGAACATTAGGTTCTATGGCTACACCTTC.